This entry lists 14 T cell receptor beta chains sequenced from one sample in a study of blood T cell repertoires in COVID-19. The table came from immunoSEQ multiplex PCR; TCRdb's copy has only in-frame clones and leaves some out. Of 300,000 to 450,000 clones in the sample, approximately 89% were seen once. The sequencing sample was made of PBMCs or T cells enriched from blood (not recorded which). These receptors originate from a man aged 35-49 years in a cohort exposed to, infected with or recovered from COVID-19 (not recorded which).

This clone showed up just once. This chain links TRBV30 with TRBJ1-1, with 7 bases fitting TRBD1. V shed 4 bases and J 4 bases; nucleotides not matched to a gene: 6. CDR1 and CDR2 from the germline V gene are GTSNPN and SVGIG (reference sequence). The CDR3 loop spans 13 amino acids. The CDR3 reads CAWTGQWGTEAFF. In DNA form, the CDR3 reads TGTGCCTGGACGGGACAGTGGGGCACTGAAGCTTTCTTT.

The genes are TRBV21-1 and TRBJ1-5; the table's D call, TRBD1, has no DNA check behind it. TRBV21-1 constitutes a pseudogene. This CDR3 is 20 amino acids long. The CDR3 is CASSNETVPRDLGGNQPQHF. The DNA for the CDR3 is TGTGCCAGCAGCAACGAAACCGTACCCAGGGATTTAGGGGGCAATCAGCCCCAGCATTTT.

The chain employs TRBV19 and TRBJ1-6; 7 nucleotides match TRBD1. V shed 2 bases, J shed 7 bases, and the junction held 5 bases outside the gene matches. The CDR3 totals 15 residues. The V gene's germline CDR1 is LNHDA and CDR2 SQIVND (reference sequence). CDR3 in DNA: TGTGCCAGTAGTATAACGACAGGGCGGAATTCACCCCTCCACTTT. This encodes CASSITTGRNSPLHF.

The gene calls are TRBV5-4 and TRBJ2-7, with TRBD2 as a possible D gene (6 bases). Germline values: CDR1 SGHNT, CDR2 YYREEE (reference sequence). The CDR3 is 15 residues long. Trimming pared 2 bases from V and 5 bases from J, leaving 17 bases between. The CDR3 sequence: CASSLGGTVGNEQYF. The CDR3 bases are TGTGCCAGCAGCTTAGGAGGGACGGTCGGGAACGAGCAGTACTTC.

This clone was found once. This chain connects TRBV28 to TRBJ2-5; 14 bases are a match to TRBD2. Per the germline V gene, CDR1 is MDHEN and CDR2 is SYDVKM. V shed 0 bases and J 3 bases; nucleotides not matched to a gene: 6. The length of the CDR3 is 18 residues. The DNA of the CDR3 is TGTGCCAGCAGTTTATGGACTAGCGGGAGGGCCGGGGAAGAGACCCAGTACTTC. It yields the protein CASSLWTSGRAGEETQYF.

The rearrangement uses TRBV7-6 and TRBJ2-5; 7 nucleotides agree with TRBD1. V was clipped by 7 bases and J by 3 bases; unmatched bases: 8. Germline CDR1 is SGHVS and CDR2 is FNYEAQ. The CDR3 extends over 14 amino acids. Here the CDR3 reads CASTKSGTEETQYF. The DNA of the CDR3 is TGTGCCAGCACCAAGTCCGGGACAGAAGAGACCCAGTACTTC.

Of note for this clone: The same CDR3 can be traced to other DNA sequences in this sample. The rearrangement uses TRBV5-1 and TRBJ1-1; no clear D gene. V dropped 4 bases and J dropped 1 base, with 14 bases sitting between them. This CDR3 comprises 15 residues. The germline V gene has CDR1 SGHRS and CDR2 YFSETQ. CDR3 region: CASSPREGGNTEAFF. The CDR3 region has the DNA TGCGCCAGCAGCCCTCGGGAAGGAGGGAACACTGAAGCTTTCTTT.

This sequence joins TRBV30 and TRBJ1-5; D not certain. Germline CDR1 reads GTSNPN; CDR2 reads SVGIG (reference sequence). The CDR3 covers 14 residues. The V end was cut by 3 bases, the J end by 2 bases, with 11 bases between. DNA of the CDR3: TGTGCCTGGAGCTTGAGTACGGGCAATCAGCCCCAGCATTTT. It codes for CAWSLSTGNQPQHF. The entire variable domain, with the rest obtained from reference TRBV30 and TRBJ1-5, is as follows: SQTIHQWPATLVQPVGSPLSLECTVEGTSNPNLYWYRQAAGRGLQLLFYSVGIGQISSEVPQNLSASRPQDRQFILSSKKLLLSDSGFYLCAWSLSTGNQPQHFGDGTRLSIL.

The rearrangement links TRBV29-1 to TRBJ2-3, with TRBD2 matching over 10 bases. CDR3 length: 14 residues. With 3 bases clipped from V and 4 bases from J, the junction kept 4 bases outside the gene matches. CDR1 and CDR2 from the germline V gene are SQVTM and ANQGSEA. The CDR3 coding sequence is TGCAGCGTTGAGTCTAGCGGGAGTCCAGATACGCAGTATTTT. It specifies CSVESSGSPDTQYF.

V usage is TRBV28 and J usage is TRBJ1-1, with a tentative D call TRBD1 (5 bases). This CDR3 comprises 16 residues. Per the germline V gene, CDR1 is MDHEN and CDR2 is SYDVKM. The V and J ends lost 3 bases and 1 base respectively, with 15 bases between them. The CDR3 reads CASSFKGYAENTEAFF. The CDR3 nucleotides are TGTGCCAGCAGTTTCAAGGGGTACGCTGAGAACACTGAAGCTTTCTTT.

This chain links TRBV7-9 with TRBJ1-4; D unclear. The CDR3 has 15 residues. The germline CDR1 and CDR2 sequences are SEHNR and FQNEAQ (reference sequence). The V end lost 5 bases, the J end lost 4 bases, and 14 bases lay between the germline ends. CDR3 loop: CASSLAATVNEKLFF. The CDR3 DNA follows: TGTGCCAGCAGCCTCGCGGCGACGGTTAATGAAAAACTGTTTTTT.

The J gene is TRBJ1-5, the V gene TRBV19, with D hard to call. This CDR3 is 17 amino acids long. Germline V gene data show CDR1 as LNHDA and CDR2 as SQIVND (reference sequence). V was cut by 0 bases and J by 2 bases, with 14 bases left in between. The CDR3 protein is CASSIETSDEGNQPQHF. In DNA form, the CDR3 reads TGTGCCAGTAGTATAGAAACGTCGGATGAGGGCAATCAGCCCCAGCATTTT.

This chain joins TRBV5-4 and TRBJ1-1; no clear D gene. Germline lookup yields CDR1 SGHNT and CDR2 YYREEE (reference sequence). This CDR3 is 15 amino acids long. V lost 3 bases and J lost 6, with 18 bases in between. For the CDR3, the DNA is TGTGCCAGCAGCTCTACACCGACCAGAGGCGCTGAAGCTTTCTTT. Encoded protein: CASSSTPTRGAEAFF.

This clone appeared a single time. The chain uses TRBV5-1 and TRBJ2-1, with D maybe TRBD2 (6 bases). Germline V gives CDR1 SGHRS, CDR2 YFSETQ. The CDR3 loop spans 14 amino acids. Trimming removed 3 bases from V and 5 bases from J, with 12 bases in between. CDR3 sequence: CASSWSSANNEQFF. DNA for the CDR3: TGCGCCAGCAGCTGGTCTAGCGCCAACAATGAGCAGTTCTTC.